This TCR beta chain was found in a study of PD-1 blockade in classical Hodgkin lymphoma. As regards this clone: What it recognizes is unknown.

Each patient relapsed following autologous stem cell transplantation, and prior brentuximab vedotin exposure differed. Method: immunoSEQ multiplex PCR; TCRdb's copy keeps in-frame clones and lacks some. This sample has approximately 43,000 clones, with about 88% found just once. CDR3 size: 14 residues. Trimming took 3 bases from V and 4 from J, leaving 13 bases between them. Germline V gene lookup returns CDR1 KGHSH and CDR2 LQKENI. Study results and limitations: Relapsed/refractory patients reportedly had lower baseline diversity than newly diagnosed patients.

Here the sequenced sample was peripheral blood mononuclear cells (PBMCs), taken before the second cycle of nivolumab. This chain connects TRBV18 to TRBJ2-7; possible D gene TRBD1, 5 bases. This clonotype originated in a human donor with classical Hodgkin lymphoma. The DNA for the CDR3 is TGTGCCAGCTCACCGACAGAAGCGCGTTACGAGCAGTACTTC. Protein: CASSPTEARYEQYF.